Following are 6 T cell receptor beta chains from one sample sequenced in a study of blood T cells in healthy people across ages. A J-beta primer mix and a sample-barcoded 5' primer were used in a second PCR of roughly 6 to 11 cycles. MiXCR, applied by TCRdb to the 5' RACE reads, yields one record per CDR3 protein. The sample includes 1.5 million to 1.8 million distinct CDR3 sequences, 40% to 45% seen only once; the top ten take less than 5%. The sequencing sample was made of blood. The receptors were gathered from a woman between 18 and 29 years old in good health.

Only one count was recorded for this clonotype. The chain couples TRBV10-3 to TRBJ2-6, with D unclear. Per germline, CDR1 ENHRY and CDR2 SYGVKD. V lost 3 bases and J lost 0, with 15 bases in between. The CDR3 has 18 amino acids. Here the CDR3 DNA reads TGTGCCATCAGTGAAACAGTCGTGGCCAACTCTGGGGCCAACGTCCTGACTTTC. Encoded protein: CAISETVVANSGANVLTF.

In its sample, this clonotype was seen a few times. The chain carries TRBV2 and TRBJ2-7; a possible D gene is TRBD1 (6 bases). The CDR3 is made up of 13 amino acids. V was trimmed by 5 bases and J by 5 bases, leaving 13 bases between them. Germline values: CDR1 SNHLY, CDR2 FYNNEI. The CDR3 here is CASSWQGWHEQYF. The CDR3 DNA reads as TGTGCCAGCAGTTGGCAGGGGTGGCACGAGCAGTACTTC.

This chain uses TRBV11-2 with TRBJ2-6; no definite D call. The CDR3 totals 15 residues. Trimming left V 2 bases short and J 4 bases short, with 9 bases between. CDR1 and CDR2 (germline): SGHAT, FQNNGV. This CDR3 is CASSLHTTGANVLTF. DNA for the CDR3: TGTGCCAGCAGCTTACATACGACCGGGGCCAACGTCCTGACTTTC.

The genes are TRBV28 and TRBJ2-3; a weak D match, TRBD2 (5 bases). The CDR3 covers 16 residues. Trimming left V 3 bases short and J 1 base short, with 14 bases between. The germline V gene encodes CDR1 MDHEN and CDR2 SYDVKM. The CDR3 coding sequence is TGTGCCAGCAGTTTTGATGAGCGGAGACGCACAGATACGCAGTATTTT. This encodes CASSFDERRRTDTQYF.

CDR3 coding DNA: TGTGCCAGCAGCCCATACCTCAGCGGGGGTGGGTACAATGAGCAGTTCTTC. It encodes CASSPYLSGGGYNEQFF. The chain has TRBV14 and TRBJ2-1, with 8 bases aligning to TRBD2. CDR1 and CDR2 (germline): SGHDN, FVKESK. The V gene end was trimmed by 4 bases and the J gene end by 4 bases; junction bases not matched to a gene: 12. CDR3 length equals 17 residues.

This clonotype was detected ten times or more. This chain uses TRBV7-9 with TRBJ2-6; D ambiguous. Germline V gene sequence: CDR1 SEHNR, CDR2 FQNEAQ (reference sequence). The V and J ends lost 6 bases and 0 bases respectively, with 3 bases between them. The CDR3 contains 13 residues. For the CDR3, the DNA is TGTGCCAGCAGGAACTCTGGGGCCAACGTCCTGACTTTC. Amino acids: CASRNSGANVLTF.